These 20 T cell receptor beta chains share one sample of origin, sequenced in a study of post-analysis software for immune sequencing data. General observations from the study: About five TRBV segments, including TRBV5-6, TRBV5-1 and TRBV20-1, were more frequent in patients than controls.

Their specific antigens are unknown. cDNA libraries of TCR beta carried unique molecular identifiers. Each CDR3 protein is one row after TCRdb ran MiXCR on the PCR reads. The data hold about 820,000 distinct CDR3 sequences, with approximately 53% observed a single time. The specimen sequenced was blood. The source is a girl between 10 and 17 years old with multiple sclerosis.

The J gene is TRBJ1-6, the V gene TRBV7-9, with a weak D call TRBD1 (5 bases). The CDR3 length is 15 residues. Trimming shortened V by 1 base and J by 10 bases, and 14 bases separated the two germline ends. Germline V gene data show CDR1 as SEHNR and CDR2 as FQNEAQ (reference sequence). The CDR3 DNA reads as TGTGCCAGCAGCTTAGAACCGGGGGTCCGGTCACCCCTCCACTTT. It translates to CASSLEPGVRSPLHF.

This clonotype was detected a few times. The rearrangement links TRBV13 to TRBJ2-7, with TRBD1 as a possible D gene (5 bases). From germline, CDR1 is PRHDT and CDR2 FYEKMQ (reference sequence). This CDR3 is built from 13 residues. V lost 8 bases and J lost 0, with 11 bases in between. The DNA of the CDR3 is TGTGCCAGCGCAGGGCTAAGCTCCTACGAGCAGTACTTC. This gives the protein CASAGLSSYEQYF.

This clonotype was seen once. The rearrangement joins TRBV6-2 or TRBV6-3 to TRBJ1-5; unclear D gene. CDR3 length: 18 amino acids. V was clipped by 0 bases and J by 0 bases, with 15 bases between them. Looked up from germline, CDR1 is MNHEY and CDR2 is SVGEGT. In nucleotides, the CDR3 is TGTGCCAGCAGTTACTCGATATCAGAGCTGTATAGCAATCAGCCCCAGCATTTT. It codes for CASSYSISELYSNQPQHF.

This clonotype was detected once. The chain is built from TRBV7-6 and TRBJ2-5; TRBD1 agrees at 10 bases. Germline CDR1 SGHVS, CDR2 FNYEAQ. The V gene end was trimmed by 0 bases and the J gene end by 4 bases; junction bases not matched to a gene: 5. There are 16 residues in the CDR3. The CDR3 here is CASSLARGTGAETQYF. In nucleotides, the CDR3 is TGTGCCAGCAGCTTAGCCAGGGGGACAGGGGCAGAGACCCAGTACTTC.

The chain has TRBV20-1 and TRBJ2-1, with 9 bases fitting TRBD2. Unmatched junction bases numbered 9, after V lost 3 bases and J lost 9 bases. In germline, CDR1 is DFQATT, CDR2 SNEGSKA (reference sequence). The CDR3 loop spans 14 amino acids. The CDR3 DNA reads TGCAGTGCTAGGGAGCGGGGGGCAGGTGGTGAGCAGTTCTTC. Its translation is CSARERGAGGEQFF.

This chain connects TRBV6-5 to TRBJ2-1; D is possibly TRBD1 (6 bases). This CDR3 has 14 amino acids. CDR1 is MNHEY, CDR2 SVGAGI, per germline. Trimming stripped 6 bases from V and 15 bases from J, with 24 bases between. The CDR3 is CASSLLRTDPTWFF. CDR3 nucleotide sequence: TGTGCCAGCAGCCTTCTCCGGACAGATCCTACTTGGTTCTTC.

The table lists this clonotype with a count of one. One end of the junction fails to match germline, which may point to a read error. The chain couples TRBV25-1 to TRBJ1-4; D gene uncertain. Germline loops: CDR1 MGHDK, CDR2 SYGVNS. The CDR3 is 15 amino acids. The CDR3 loop reads CASSDSLTTNEKRFF. As DNA, the CDR3 is TGTGCCAGCAGTGACTCCCTTACAACTAATGAAAAACGGTTTTTT.

The count of this clonotype is one. The gene calls are TRBV20-1 and TRBJ2-5, with TRBD2 matching over 8 bases. Unmatched junction bases numbered 4, after V lost 1 base and J lost 0 bases. Germline CDR1 and CDR2: DFQATT and SNEGSKA (reference sequence). There are 15 residues in the CDR3. CDR3 in DNA: TGCAGTGCTAGAGCGAGTAGCGGGAACCAAGAGACCCAGTACTTC. Translating gives CSARASSGNQETQYF.

This chain connects TRBV20-1 to TRBJ2-5; 9 bases map to TRBD2. Unmatched junction bases numbered 8, after V lost 8 bases and J lost 1 base. The CDR3 runs to 14 residues. From germline, CDR1 is DFQATT and CDR2 SNEGSKA (reference sequence). Here the CDR3 reads CSLLGTSSQETQYF. The DNA for the CDR3 is TGCAGTCTCTTAGGGACTAGCTCCCAAGAGACCCAGTACTTC.

The genes are TRBV5-1 and TRBJ2-3, with D perhaps matching TRBD2 (7 bases). Germline CDR1 SGHRS, CDR2 YFSETQ. This CDR3 is built from 15 residues. V gave up 2 bases and J gave up 3 bases, with 13 bases separating them. The CDR3 bases are TGCGCCAGCAGCTTTGAGGGAGGGGGTACAGATACGCAGTATTTT. As protein: CASSFEGGGTDTQYF.

This clonotype was seen more than once but under ten times. The genes are TRBV5-6 and TRBJ2-6; no clear D. CDR1 is SGHDT and CDR2 is YYEEEE in the germline V gene. This CDR3 is built from 17 residues. Trimming removed 2 bases from V and 2 bases from J, with 14 bases in between. CDR3 sequence (DNA): TGTGCCAGCAGCTTCAGGATTGGTAGCACTGGGGCCAACGTCCTGACTTTC. Translation gives CASSFRIGSTGANVLTF.

The chain carries TRBV7-3 and TRBJ1-1; D remains ambiguous. The germline V gene has CDR1 SGHTA and CDR2 FQGTGA. The CDR3 spans 13 residues. Trimming took 1 base from V and 5 from J, leaving 8 bases between them. The DNA for the CDR3 is TGTGCCAGCAGCTTAAAAGTAAGGACTGAAGCTTTCTTT. Amino acid sequence: CASSLKVRTEAFF.

This clonotype was counted a few times. The chain couples TRBV6-6 to TRBJ2-5; D is unclear. The germline V and J ends were trimmed by 0 bases and 7 bases, with 15 bases remaining between them. Germline V gene data show CDR1 as MNHNY and CDR2 as SVGAGI (reference sequence). CDR3 size: 15 residues. CDR3 protein: CASSYSSALLGTQYF. The CDR3 DNA reads TGTGCCAGCAGTTACTCTTCGGCCTTGTTAGGGACCCAGTACTTC.

This chain joins TRBV2 and TRBJ1-5, with D possibly matching TRBD1 (6 bases). CDR3 length equals 18 residues. Trimming shortened V by 4 bases and J by 0 bases, and 19 bases separated the two germline ends. Germline V gives CDR1 SNHLY, CDR2 FYNNEI. The CDR3 nucleotides read TGTGCCAGCAGTGTAGCAGTGGGGCGGGGGGCTAGCAATCAGCCCCAGCATTTT. Encoded protein: CASSVAVGRGASNQPQHF.

The rearrangement joins TRBV12-5 to TRBJ2-4; 9 bases match TRBD1. Gene TRBJ2-5 matches the end of the DNA better, so the J call may be wrong. This CDR3 contains 17 residues. The V gene's germline CDR1 is LGHNT and CDR2 FRNRAP. The CDR3 DNA reads TGTGCTAGTGGTTTGGCCAACAGGGGGCCGTTGGAAGAGACCCAGTACTTC. This sequence encodes CASGLANRGPLEETQYF.

The chain combines TRBV29-1 with TRBJ2-1, with D perhaps matching TRBD2 (5 bases). The ends were cut back, 4 bases at V and 5 bases at J, with 9 bases in the middle. Germline CDR1 and CDR2: SQVTM and ANQGSEA. CDR3 length equals 12 residues. CDR3 DNA: TGCAGCGTTGCTACTAGTAACAATGAGCAGTTCTTC. Amino acids: CSVATSNNEQFF.

Comments on this clonotype: Germline and junction disagree at one end, which may indicate a read error. The chain has TRBV5-1 and TRBJ1-4, with 7 bases fitting TRBD1. CDR3 length: 16 amino acids. Germline loops: CDR1 SGHRS, CDR2 YFSETQ. The CDR3: CASGLNRGHVKEKLFF. CDR3 bases: TGCGCCAGCGGCTTGAACAGGGGACACGTAAAGGAAAAACTGTTTTTT.

As for this clonotype: An end of the junction does not agree with germline; a read error may underlie this. The chain has TRBV29-1 and TRBJ2-5; D is perhaps TRBD1 (6 bases). Germline loops: CDR1 SQVTM, CDR2 ANQGSEA. This CDR3 is 15 amino acids long. CDR3 in amino acids: CSVEDLDSPWATQYF. In nucleotides, the CDR3 is TGTAGCGTTGAGGATCTGGACAGTCCTTGGGCGACCCAGTACTTC.

Points on this clonotype: This CDR3 fails to terminate in the conserved phenylalanine or tryptophan, so it likely reflects a read error. The DNA is omitted, as the CDR3 cannot be located on it reliably, and the CDR3 follows TCRdb's listing. The chain couples TRBV6-2 or TRBV6-3 to TRBJ2-4; the table's D call, TRBD1, was not checked against the DNA. Germline assignment: CDR1 MNHEY and CDR2 SVGEGT. The CDR3 has 13 residues if both end residues are counted. The CDR3 reads CASSKDRALRAVL.

The J gene is TRBJ2-4, the V gene TRBV5-1; 16 nucleotides match TRBD2. The CDR3 totals 17 residues. Trimming cost V 4 bases and J 5 bases; bases outside gene matches: 6. CDR1 and CDR2 (germline): SGHRS, YFSETQ. The DNA for the CDR3 is TGCGCCAGCAGCCCCGGGACTAGCGGGAGGGCCGAAAACATTCAGTACTTC. Protein sequence: CASSPGTSGRAENIQYF.